These 9 T cell receptor beta chains share one sample of origin, sequenced in a study of cytomegalovirus exposure and HLA in healthy donors. PCR was performed using 60 Vbeta and 13 Jbeta primers. Method: immunoSEQ multiplex PCR; TCRdb's copy keeps in-frame clones and lacks some. The sample lists 170,000 or so clones, around 81% occurring once. The sequenced sample was PBMCs. Receptors originate from a man aged 35-49 years in good health and CMV-seronegative.

This clone occurred a few times. The J gene is TRBJ1-1, the V gene TRBV11-3, with 8 nucleotides matching TRBD1. This CDR3 comprises 14 residues. Trimming cost V 6 bases and J 3 bases; bases outside gene matches: 6. Per the germline V gene, CDR1 is SGHNT and CDR2 is YENEEA. The CDR3 loop is CASRADRGYTEAFF. CDR3 bases: TGTGCCAGCAGGGCCGACAGGGGCTACACTGAAGCTTTCTTT. Based on the CDR3 plus reference TRBV11-3 and TRBJ1-1, the full variable domain is EAGVVQSPRYKIIEKKQPVAFWCNPISGHNTLYWYLQNLGQGPELLIRYENEEAVDDSQLPKDRFSAERLKGVDSTLKIQPAELGDSAVYLCASRADRGYTEAFFGQGTRLTVV.

The genes are TRBV7-8 and TRBJ1-1; D is uncertain. The CDR3 totals 20 residues. CDR1 SGHVS and CDR2 FQNEAQ come from the germline V gene. With 1 base removed from V and 4 bases from J, the gap between germline ends came to 28 bases. CDR3 protein: CASSLVREQLLALIGTEAFF. CDR3 sequence (DNA): TGTGCCAGCAGCTTAGTTCGGGAACAGTTACTGGCCTTAATTGGCACTGAAGCTTTCTTT. The complete variable domain, with remaining parts taken from reference TRBV7-8 and TRBJ1-1, reads GAGVSQSPRYKVAKRGQDVALRCDPISGHVSLFWYQQALGQGPEFLTYFQNEAQLDKSGLPSDRFFAERPEGSVSTLKIQRTQQEDSAVYLCASSLVREQLLALIGTEAFFGQGTRLTVV.

This clone was counted once. The J gene is TRBJ2-1, the V gene TRBV11-2; 9 bases are a match to TRBD2. The V gene's germline CDR1 is SGHAT and CDR2 FQNNGV. Trimming at V came to 6 bases and at J to 10 bases, leaving 10 bases not matched to a gene. The CDR3 covers 14 residues. This CDR3 reads CASRLSGGHLEQFF. CDR3 DNA sequence: TGTGCCAGCAGGCTCAGCGGGGGGCATTTGGAGCAGTTCTTC.

V is TRBV5-1 and J is TRBJ2-2, with TRBD1 as a possible D gene (5 bases). CDR3 length: 12 amino acids. Germline V gene data show CDR1 as SGHRS and CDR2 as YFSETQ. Trimming pared 2 bases from V and 8 bases from J, leaving 7 bases between. CDR3 amino acids: CASSFRGGELFF. The CDR3 DNA reads TGCGCCAGCAGCTTTAGGGGAGGGGAGCTGTTTTTT.

The J gene is TRBJ2-7, the V gene TRBV6-5; no clear D. Trimming took 6 bases from V and 1 from J, leaving 13 bases between them. Germline-derived CDR1 and CDR2 are MNHEY and SVGAGI. This CDR3 spans 14 amino acids. The CDR3 DNA reads as TGTGCCAGCAGGACCAGGCTTTTGTCCTACGAGCAGTACTTC. This sequence encodes CASRTRLLSYEQYF.

The chain employs TRBV6-5 and TRBJ2-5; D is unclear. The CDR3 extends over 13 amino acids. Trimming shortened V by 2 bases and J by 0 bases, and 4 bases separated the two germline ends. The V gene's germline CDR1 is MNHEY and CDR2 SVGAGI. CDR3 residues: CASSYAYQETQYF. Written as DNA, the CDR3 is TGTGCCAGCAGTTACGCGTACCAAGAGACCCAGTACTTC.

In DNA form, the CDR3 reads TGTGCCAGCACCCACGGGGGGCTAGAGGAAAAACTGTTTTTT. Translating gives CASTHGGLEEKLFF. J is TRBJ1-4 and V is TRBV6-5, with D perhaps TRBD1 (6 bases). The germline CDR1 and CDR2 sequences are MNHEY and SVGAGI. V lost 7 bases to trimming and J lost 8 bases, with 17 bases between them. This CDR3 is built from 14 residues.

The rearrangement joins TRBV19 to TRBJ1-5; tentatively, D is TRBD1 (6 bases). This CDR3 has 14 amino acids. V dropped 6 bases and J dropped 7 bases, with 16 bases sitting between them. Germline V gene lookup returns CDR1 LNHDA and CDR2 SQIVND (reference sequence). CDR3: CASRHPGEHQPQHF. CDR3 coding DNA: TGTGCCAGTAGACATCCAGGGGAACACCAGCCCCAGCATTTT.

This rearrangement joins TRBV2 to TRBJ2-1, with TRBD2 matching over 7 bases. Per the germline V gene, CDR1 is SNHLY and CDR2 is FYNNEI. CDR3 length: 13 residues. V dropped 9 bases and J dropped 9; count of bases not matched to a gene: 11. CDR3 DNA sequence: TGTGCCAGTGGTGCCGGGAGGAGAGCTGAGCAGTTCTTC. Translation gives CASGAGRRAEQFF.